The subject of this entry is one TCR beta chain. Antigen: not known. At one end, the junction sequence differs from germline, possibly due to a read error. This entry comes from a study of blood T cells in healthy people across ages. Findings and caveats of the study: Roughly linearly, TCR beta diversity per million T cells fell as age increased.

Germline lookup yields CDR1 KGHDR and CDR2 SFDVKD. The CDR3 extends over 17 amino acids. Every sample gave at least 5.5 micrograms of total RNA when it was extracted. Primed by a sample-barcoded 5' primer and a J-beta primer mix, a second PCR proceeded for about 6 to 11 cycles. A tag from a template-switch adaptor with 12 random nucleotides marked each cDNA molecule. One entry per CDR3 protein results from TCRdb running MiXCR on the 5' RACE reads. The sample contains more than 650,000 distinct CDR3 sequences, about 53% of which appear only once. This sequence originates from an elderly man in good health. This chain joins TRBV24-1 and TRBJ2-6; possibly TRBD1 for D (5 bases). The sample comprised blood. This CDR3 is CATSDLDGFSGASVLTF. The CDR3 DNA sequence: TGTGCCACCAGTGACCTGGACGGCTTCTCTGGGGCCAGCGTCCTGACTTTC.